These 12 T cell receptor beta chains share one sample of origin, sequenced in a study of human thymus T cells. The method was immunoSEQ multiplex PCR; TCRdb's version includes in-frame clones alone and lacks a portion of them. The sample has tens of thousands of clones; over 85% are singletons. From resections taken during corrective heart surgery, the thymus tissue was obtained. Sequencing used thymus tissue. The receptors derive from a girl in the first two years of life with a congenital heart defect but otherwise immunologically healthy.

The rearrangement uses TRBV5-4 and TRBJ1-2, with D maybe TRBD1 (5 bases). This CDR3 comprises 15 residues. CDR1 SGHNT and CDR2 YYREEE come from the germline V gene (reference sequence). The V and J ends lost 1 base and 4 bases respectively, with 14 bases between them. The CDR3 DNA sequence: TGTGCCAGCAGCTTGTTGCAGGGCCGACCCTATGGCTACACCTTC. This encodes CASSLLQGRPYGYTF.

The chain employs TRBV2 and TRBJ2-2; D call uncertain. The ends were cut back, 6 bases at V and 6 bases at J, with 20 bases in the middle. From germline, CDR1 is SNHLY and CDR2 FYNNEI. The CDR3 totals 16 residues. The CDR3, as DNA: TGTGCCAGCAGCCCCCTGACGGGCTGCAGGCCCGGGGAGCTGTTTTTT. It translates to CASSPLTGCRPGELFF.

A single count supports this clone. The chain links TRBV7-2 to TRBJ2-7, with 13 bases lining up with TRBD2. Germline assignment: CDR1 SGHTA and CDR2 FQGNSA. V gave up 6 bases and J gave up 0 bases; unmatched junction bases: 14. This CDR3 contains 19 residues. This CDR3 reads CASRPAQLAGGPFSYEQYF. For the CDR3, the DNA is TGTGCCAGCAGGCCCGCCCAACTAGCGGGAGGGCCCTTCTCCTACGAGCAGTACTTC.

The chain has TRBV9 and TRBJ2-7, with D unclear. V was pared by 6 bases and J by 3 bases, with 16 bases between. The CDR3 covers 14 residues. Per germline, CDR1 SGDLS and CDR2 YYNGEE. The CDR3 sequence is CASNPGQEDYEQYF. Written as DNA, the CDR3 is TGTGCCAGCAACCCTGGGCAGGAAGACTACGAGCAGTACTTC.

Comments on this clone: One junction end does not reproduce the germline sequence, and a read error may be involved. Other DNA sequences in the sample encode the same CDR3. The chain is built from TRBV5-1 and TRBJ2-5; tentatively, D is TRBD2 (6 bases). From germline, CDR1 is SGHRS and CDR2 YFSETQ. The CDR3 sequence is 14 residues long. The CDR3 reads CASSLEGGRETQYF. As DNA, the CDR3 is TGCGCCAGCAGTTTGGAGGGCGGCCGAGAGACCCAGTACTTC.

The gene calls are TRBV29-1 and TRBJ1-3; D is unclear. Germline V CDR1 and CDR2: SQVTM, ANQGSEA. This CDR3 has 14 amino acids. V lost 4 bases, J lost 1 base, and 11 bases lay in between. The CDR3, as DNA: TGCAGCGTTGTCCTTGGTTCTTCTGGAAACACCATATATTTT. This encodes CSVVLGSSGNTIYF.

This clone has a single count. The chain links TRBV28 to TRBJ1-5; 10 bases are shared with TRBD1. Germline V gene data show CDR1 as MDHEN and CDR2 as SYDVKM. This CDR3 comprises 16 residues. With V trimmed by 4 bases and J by 9 bases, 12 bases remained unmatched. Here the CDR3 reads CASSWSRDRGGRPQHF. The DNA of the CDR3 is TGTGCCAGCAGTTGGTCCCGGGACAGGGGTGGGAGGCCCCAGCATTTT.

This clone was observed once. The chain has TRBV18 and TRBJ2-1; TRBD2 aligns across 8 bases. Germline-derived CDR1 and CDR2 are KGHSH and LQKENI. Germline trimming cut 3 bases from V and 0 bases from J; bases unmatched to any gene: 4. This CDR3 spans 16 amino acids. CDR3 in amino acids: CASSPLAGPSYNEQFF. CDR3 nucleotides: TGTGCCAGCTCACCCTTAGCGGGACCCTCCTACAATGAGCAGTTCTTC.

The chain has TRBV7-6 and TRBJ2-3; 9 nucleotides match TRBD2. Germline assignment: CDR1 SGHVS and CDR2 FNYEAQ. The CDR3 spans 16 residues. With V trimmed by 4 bases and J by 0 bases, 5 bases remained unmatched. CDR3 coding DNA: TGTGCCAGCAGCTCCACTACTAGCGGGAGCACAGATACGCAGTATTTT. This codes for CASSSTTSGSTDTQYF.

J is TRBJ2-1 and V is TRBV2; unclear D gene. V lost 5 bases to trimming and J lost 11 bases, with 7 bases between them. This CDR3 comprises 10 residues. Germline lookup yields CDR1 SNHLY and CDR2 FYNNEI. The DNA of the CDR3 is TGTGCCAGCAGTTACTTGAAGCAGTTCTTC. It is translated as CASSYLKQFF.

The chain links TRBV30 to TRBJ1-2, with TRBD1 matching 10 bases. With V trimmed by 2 bases and J by 2 bases, 11 bases remained unmatched. Germline values: CDR1 GTSNPN, CDR2 SVGIG (reference sequence). The CDR3 sequence is 17 residues long. This CDR3 reads CAWSPPTGGNFNYGYTF. The CDR3 region has the DNA TGTGCCTGGAGTCCACCGACAGGGGGCAACTTCAACTATGGCTACACCTTC.

This chain joins TRBV27 and TRBJ2-1; weak D call: TRBD2 (5 bases). Germline CDR1 MNHEY, CDR2 SMNVEV (reference sequence). Deletions cut 6 bases from V and 1 base from J, with 19 bases between. The CDR3 is made up of 17 amino acids. This CDR3 reads CASSPYPGITSYNEQFF. The CDR3 nucleotides read TGTGCCAGCAGCCCCTACCCCGGGATTACTTCCTACAATGAGCAGTTCTTC.